A selection of T cell receptor beta chains follows, all from one sample in a study of cytomegalovirus exposure and HLA in healthy donors. Repertoires were generated with immunoSEQ multiplex PCR, while TCRdb's copy carries only in-frame clones and drops some. The repertoire holds 200,000 to 250,000 clones, with approximately 88% as singletons. Sequenced material: PBMCs. The origin of the receptors is a woman aged 30 to 39 in good health and CMV-seropositive. The CDR3 runs from the conserved cysteine through the conserved F or W. A D gene is named only where the DNA matches it firmly. Clone size is stated in some rows and not others, as once, few, many or a class when expanded.

d_gene,abundance,len,v_gene,j_gene,CDR3aa,CDR3nt
.,few,15,TRBV18,TRBJ2-7,CASSRTGEGRWEQYF,TGTGCCAGCTCACGGACCGGAGAGGGCCGATGGGAGCAGTACTTC
TRBD1,.,14,TRBV2,TRBJ1-4,CASQPAGGEEKLFF,TGTGCCAGTCAGCCTGCAGGGGGCGAGGAAAAACTGTTTTTT
.,.,14,TRBV6-6,TRBJ1-5,CASSYSGLNQPQHF,TGTGCCAGCAGTTACTCGGGCCTCAATCAGCCCCAGCATTTT
.,.,15,TRBV6-1,TRBJ2-3,CASSDSGATGDTQYF,TGTGCCAGCAGTGATTCAGGGGCGACCGGGGATACGCAGTATTTT
.,.,15,TRBV4-1,TRBJ2-3,CASSQQVASTDTQYF,TGCGCCAGCAGCCAACAAGTAGCTAGCACAGATACGCAGTATTTT
.,.,18,TRBV5-1,TRBJ2-6,CASSLGGGPFAGANVLTF,TGCGCCAGCAGCTTGGGAGGGGGACCGTTTGCTGGGGCCAACGTCCTGACTTTC
.,.,15,TRBV5-1,TRBJ2-1,CASSLAGALYYEQFF,TGCGCCAGCAGCTTGGCAGGGGCTCTTTACTATGAGCAGTTCTTC
TRBD1,few,15,TRBV27,TRBJ2-2,CASTSTGVVTGELFF,TGTGCCAGCACCTCGACAGGGGTTGTCACCGGGGAGCTGTTTTTT
.,once,13,TRBV5-5,TRBJ2-7,CASSPDIAYEQYF,TGTGCCAGCAGCCCGGACATAGCCTACGAGCAGTACTTC
.,.,15,TRBV5-1,TRBJ1-1,CASSFGGTVNTEAFF,TGCGCCAGCAGCTTCGGCGGGACGGTGAACACTGAAGCTTTCTTT
TRBD1,.,17,TRBV7-9,TRBJ2-1,CASSLAYSTGRFDEQFF,TGTGCCAGCAGCTTAGCGTATTCGACAGGGCGATTCGATGAGCAGTTCTTC
TRBD1,.,16,TRBV11-2,TRBJ1-2,CASRRQGKPLDYGYTF,TGTGCCAGCAGGAGACAGGGGAAGCCGTTAGACTATGGCTACACCTTC
.,.,12,TRBV18,TRBJ2-1,CASSPAAGEQFF,TGTGCCAGCTCACCTGCAGCGGGTGAGCAGTTCTTC
.,.,13,TRBV4-3,TRBJ1-1,CAIPRVENTEAFF,TGCGCCATACCAAGAGTAGAGAACACTGAAGCTTTCTTT
.,.,13,TRBV7-8,TRBJ1-2,CASSPGTNYGYTF,TGTGCCAGCAGCCCCGGGACAAACTATGGCTACACCTTC
.,.,13,TRBV5-4,TRBJ2-1,CASSRDLDNEQFF,TGTGCCAGCAGCCGTGACCTGGACAATGAGCAGTTCTTC
TRBD1,.,15,TRBV4-1,TRBJ2-7,CASSPLDRGVYEQYF,TGCGCCAGCAGCCCCTTGGACAGGGGGGTATACGAGCAGTACTTC
TRBD2,.,15,TRBV30,TRBJ2-2,CAWRATSGRAGELFF,TGTGCCTGGAGGGCTACTAGCGGGAGAGCCGGGGAGCTGTTTTTT
TRBD2,few,15,TRBV5-1,TRBJ2-1,CASSPGLAGDNEQFF,TGCGCCAGCAGCCCGGGACTAGCGGGAGACAATGAGCAGTTCTTC
TRBD1,.,13,TRBV29-1,TRBJ2-7,CSVSGGQGYEQYF,TGCAGCGTAAGTGGGGGACAGGGATACGAGCAGTACTTC
.,.,15,TRBV27,TRBJ2-1,CASSFGDTSYNEQFF,TGTGCCAGCAGTTTCGGGGACACCTCTTACAATGAGCAGTTCTTC
.,.,13,TRBV30,TRBJ1-1,CAWSVVGGTEAFF,TGTGCCTGGAGTGTAGTCGGGGGAACTGAAGCTTTCTTT
.,.,13,TRBV6-9,TRBJ2-1,CASYKGRDNEQFF,TGTGCCAGCTACAAAGGAAGAGACAATGAGCAGTTCTTC
.,.,13,TRBV4-2,TRBJ2-7,CASSQVDSYEQYF,TGTGCCAGCAGCCAAGTGGACTCCTACGAGCAGTACTTC
TRBD2,once,16,TRBV18,TRBJ2-1,CASSPRWGTSFDEQFF,TGTGCCAGCTCACCCAGGTGGGGGACTAGTTTCGATGAGCAGTTCTTC
.,once,12,TRBV28,TRBJ1-1,CASSYGRGEAFF,TGTGCCAGCAGTTATGGCCGAGGTGAAGCTTTCTTT
TRBD2,many,15,TRBV2,TRBJ2-5,CASEPGLAGEETQYF,TGTGCCAGTGAACCCGGACTAGCGGGAGAAGAGACCCAGTACTTC
.,.,15,TRBV2,TRBJ2-2,CASSVEGGIHGELFF,TGTGCCAGCAGCGTCGAGGGCGGGATTCACGGGGAGCTGTTTTTT
TRBD1,.,21,TRBV18,TRBJ2-2,CASSPPDEGQGFLHYTGELFF,TGTGCCAGCTCACCACCTGATGAGGGACAGGGGTTCCTCCATTACACCGGGGAGCTGTTTTTT
.,.,12,TRBV30,TRBJ1-1,CAWSEGQSEAFF,TGTGCCTGGAGTGAAGGACAGTCTGAAGCTTTCTTT
.,.,12,TRBV2,TRBJ2-3,CASTRRGGTQYF,TGTGCCAGCACCCGGAGGGGGGGTACGCAGTATTTT
.,.,14,TRBV7-9,TRBJ1-2,CASTLPGTTYGYTF,TGTGCCAGCACCCTCCCCGGGACAACCTATGGCTACACCTTC
.,.,14,TRBV4-3,TRBJ1-5,CASSHLGGNQPQHF,TGCGCCAGCAGCCATCTCGGGGGCAATCAGCCCCAGCATTTT
.,.,15,TRBV11-2,TRBJ1-1,CASSRVELRHTEAFF,TGTGCCAGCAGCCGGGTGGAACTTAGGCACACTGAAGCTTTCTTT
TRBD1,.,14,TRBV9,TRBJ2-7,CASSGAGTGAEQYF,TGTGCCAGCAGCGGTGCCGGGACAGGCGCCGAGCAGTACTTC
.,.,14,TRBV9,TRBJ1-4,CASSVAPLGGKLFF,TGTGCCAGCAGCGTAGCCCCTTTGGGGGGAAAACTGTTTTTT
TRBD1,.,14,TRBV19,TRBJ2-2,CASRRDRGTGELFF,TGTGCCAGTAGAAGAGACAGGGGTACCGGGGAGCTGTTTTTT
.,.,13,TRBV2,TRBJ2-1,CASKAGTYNEQFF,TGTGCCAGCAAGGCGGGAACCTACAATGAGCAGTTCTTC
.,once,12,TRBV2,TRBJ2-3,CASGLVADTQYF,TGTGCCAGCGGTCTCGTGGCAGATACGCAGTATTTT
TRBD1,.,14,TRBV11-2,TRBJ2-7,CASSLDRGRYEQYF,TGTGCCAGCAGCTTGGACAGGGGTAGATACGAGCAGTACTTC
TRBD1,.,15,TRBV2,TRBJ2-5,CANRAGTGNQETQYF,TGTGCCAACAGGGCCGGGACAGGTAACCAAGAGACCCAGTACTTC
.,.,11,TRBV5-1,TRBJ2-3,CASLGTDTQYF,TGCGCCAGCCTAGGGACAGATACGCAGTATTTT
.,.,11,TRBV13,TRBJ2-1,CASSLQHEQFF,TGTGCCAGCAGCCTACAGCATGAGCAGTTCTTC
.,.,18,TRBV7-3,TRBJ2-7,CASSLNRGSGDISYEQYF,TGTGCCAGCAGCTTAAACAGAGGGAGCGGCGACATCTCCTACGAGCAGTACTTC
TRBD1,.,14,TRBV10-2,TRBJ2-5,CASSGRGIVETQYF,TGCGCCAGCAGCGGCAGGGGGATCGTGGAGACCCAGTACTTC
.,.,14,TRBV30,TRBJ2-6,CAWSDLSGANVLTF,TGTGCCTGGAGTGATTTGTCTGGGGCCAACGTCCTGACTTTC
.,.,12,TRBV11-1,TRBJ1-2,CASSQVNYGYTF,TGTGCCAGCAGCCAAGTAAACTATGGCTACACCTTC
.,once,15,TRBV30,TRBJ2-3,CAWSVKGSSTDTQYF,TGTGCCTGGAGTGTAAAAGGTTCTAGCACAGATACGCAGTATTTT
.,few,12,TRBV9,TRBJ1-2,CASSGARFGYTF,TGTGCCAGCAGCGGGGCCCGGTTTGGCTACACCTTC
.,.,16,TRBV27,TRBJ1-1,CASSSTPEPTRTEAFF,TGTGCCAGCAGTTCCACCCCCGAACCAACAAGAACTGAAGCTTTCTTT
.,.,12,TRBV28,TRBJ1-1,CASSFSDTEAFF,TGTGCCAGCAGTTTTTCGGACACTGAAGCTTTCTTT
.,.,11,TRBV30,TRBJ2-2,CAWSDAGELFF,TGTGCCTGGAGTGATGCCGGGGAGCTGTTTTTT
TRBD1,once,14,TRBV11-2,TRBJ1-5,CASSYTGERQPQHF,TGTGCCAGCAGTTATACAGGGGAACGGCAGCCCCAGCATTTT
.,.,16,TRBV4-3,TRBJ2-6,CASSQGSASGANVLTF,TGCGCCAGCAGCCAAGGGTCGGCCTCTGGGGCCAACGTCCTGACTTTC
.,.,14,TRBV13,TRBJ1-2,CASSPRTVNYGYTF,TGTGCCAGCAGCCCCCGGACAGTGAACTATGGCTACACCTTC
.,.,17,TRBV21-1,TRBJ1-2,CASSKGWDRVIGYGYTF,TGTGCCAGCAGCAAAGGGTGGGACAGGGTAATCGGATATGGCTACACCTTC
TRBD1,.,14,TRBV5-4,TRBJ1-2,CASSRGQDNYGYTF,TGTGCCAGCAGCCGGGGACAGGATAACTATGGCTACACCTTC
.,.,16,TRBV5-4,TRBJ1-5,CASSLDGPGSNQPQHF,TGTGCCAGCAGCTTGGACGGGCCAGGGTCCAATCAGCCCCAGCATTTT